This TCR beta chain was documented in a study of blood T cell repertoires in COVID-19. On the study more broadly: Acute-phase and convalescent COVID-19 samples originated in the United States, Italy and Spain. The analysed material was cDNA or gDNA that came from T cells, B-cell-depleted T cells, or PBMCs.

Per the germline V gene, CDR1 is LNHDA and CDR2 is SQIVND (reference sequence). The CDR3 extends over 14 amino acids. Trimming left V 4 bases short and J 1 base short, with 11 bases between. Per the original methods: Estimation of nucleated cell counts relied on the amplification of reference gene primers. The protocol was immunoSEQ multiplex PCR, while the TCRdb copy is restricted to in-frame clones and leaves out a portion. Clone size and V and J calls were adopted from that table, with D and trimming inferred from the DNA. The repertoire includes 300,000 to 350,000 clones, roughly 90% of them detected once, and roughly 7% sits in the top ten. A Seattle source enrolled patients during active infection and followed them longitudinally.

The receptor comes from a young woman with COVID-19, enrolled during active disease. V and J are TRBV19 and TRBJ2-7; the D gene is possibly TRBD1 (6 bases). The sample consisted of peripheral blood. The CDR3 DNA sequence: TGTGCCAGTAGTAGCCCACAGGGTTCCTACGAGCAGTACTTC. It translates to CASSSPQGSYEQYF.